Below, 22 T cell receptor beta chains from the same sample are listed, as sequenced in a study of T cell repertoires in ileal Crohn's disease. Sequencing used immunoSEQ multiplex PCR; TCRdb keeps in-frame clones, though not all of them. The sample shows approximately 14,000 clones, roughly 85% of them seen only once. The sample comprised ileal tissue. These TCRs come from an adult with Crohn's disease.

The chain recombines TRBV10-2 with TRBJ2-5, with D perhaps TRBD2 (5 bases). V was trimmed by 9 bases and J by 1 base, leaving 12 bases between them. This CDR3 contains 13 residues. Germline loops: CDR1 WSHSY, CDR2 SAAADI. CDR3 DNA: TGCGCCAGTGGAAGAGGACTCCAAGAGACCCAGTACTTC. This gives the protein CASGRGLQETQYF.

V and J are TRBV6-5 and TRBJ2-7, with a weak D call TRBD1 (6 bases). The CDR3 runs to 12 residues. Per the germline V gene, CDR1 is MNHEY and CDR2 is SVGAGI. V lost 7 bases to trimming and J lost 1 base, with 8 bases between them. The CDR3 region has the DNA TGTGCCAGCAAAACAGGGTCCTACGAGCAGTACTTC. Amino acids: CASKTGSYEQYF.

Here the CDR3 reads CAISEGQDSNQPQHF. The CDR3 DNA reads as TGTGCCATCAGTGAGGGACAGGATAGCAATCAGCCCCAGCATTTT. This chain links TRBV10-3 with TRBJ1-5; TRBD1 agrees at 7 bases. Germline CDR1 and CDR2: ENHRY and SYGVKD. V lost 2 bases, J lost 0 bases, and 1 base stayed unmatched. The CDR3 extends over 15 amino acids.

This rearrangement joins TRBV19 to TRBJ2-7, with 8 bases fitting TRBD2. This CDR3 has 16 amino acids. After removal of 6 bases from V and 2 bases from J, the junction contained 12 bases not matched to a gene. The germline V gene has CDR1 LNHDA and CDR2 SQIVND (reference sequence). DNA for the CDR3: TGTGCCAGTAGGAAAGGCGCGGGAGGTCCCCCCTACGAGCAGTACTTC. Protein sequence: CASRKGAGGPPYEQYF.

This clone was recorded once. This chain connects TRBV6-5 to TRBJ1-2; 8 bases are shared with TRBD1. Trimming at V came to 6 bases and at J to 2 bases, leaving 5 bases not matched to a gene. The germline gives CDR1 MNHEY, CDR2 SVGAGI. This CDR3 is built from 14 residues. The chain's CDR3 is CASSRQGWNYGYTF. CDR3 bases: TGTGCCAGCAGCCGACAGGGGTGGAACTATGGCTACACCTTC.

The CDR3 here is CASSLAPGVVDEQYF. The CDR3 nucleotides are TGCGCCAGCAGCTTGGCCCCGGGGGTTGTCGACGAGCAGTACTTC. The chain has TRBV5-1 and TRBJ2-5; maybe TRBD2 (6 bases). The DNA matches TRBJ2-7 better at its end, which makes the J call doubtful. This CDR3 contains 15 residues. The germline CDR1 and CDR2 sequences are SGHRS and YFSETQ.

V and J are TRBV5-1 and TRBJ2-2; possible D gene TRBD1, 6 bases. The CDR3 spans 13 residues. Trimming pared 4 bases from V and 3 bases from J, leaving 7 bases between. Germline CDR1 reads SGHRS; CDR2 reads YFSETQ. CDR3 sequence: CASSRTDTGELFF. The CDR3 DNA is TGCGCCAGCAGCAGGACAGACACCGGGGAGCTGTTTTTT.

The chain is built from TRBV7-9 and TRBJ1-1; possibly TRBD1 for D (6 bases). The germline CDR1 and CDR2 sequences are SEHNR and FQNEAQ (reference sequence). This CDR3 contains 14 residues. Trimming took off 1 base at V and 1 base at J, with 7 bases between the two ends. CDR3 coding DNA: TGTGCCAGCAGCTTAGTCAGGGGGAACACTGAAGCTTTCTTT. Translation gives CASSLVRGNTEAFF.

This clone was counted a single time. J is TRBJ1-4 and V is TRBV28, with TRBD1 identical over 7 bases. Germline CDR1 and CDR2: MDHEN and SYDVKM. The CDR3 length is 14 residues. After removal of 6 bases from V and 4 bases from J, the junction contained 5 bases not matched to a gene. For the CDR3, the DNA is TGTGCCAGCAGGTCGAGACAGGGTAATGAAAAACTGTTTTTT. It encodes CASRSRQGNEKLFF. The whole variable domain, filled in from reference TRBV28 and TRBJ1-4, reads DVKVTQSSRYLVKRTGEKVFLECVQDMDHENMFWYRQDPGLGLRLIYFSYDVKMKEKGDIPEGYSVSREKKERFSLILESASTNQTSMYLCASRSRQGNEKLFFGSGTQLSVL.

The V call is TRBV5-4, the J call TRBJ2-7, with D maybe TRBD2 (6 bases). The V gene lost 4 bases and the J gene lost 0 bases, with 11 bases spanning the gap. Germline V gene sequence: CDR1 SGHNT, CDR2 YYREEE (reference sequence). The CDR3 loop spans 14 amino acids. The CDR3 nucleotides are TGTGCCAGCAGCCTACTAGCAGGCTCCTACGAGCAGTACTTC. Amino acid sequence: CASSLLAGSYEQYF.

This clone was picked up one time. The chain combines TRBV4-1 with TRBJ1-4, with D perhaps matching TRBD1 (6 bases). Per germline, CDR1 MGHRA and CDR2 YSYEKL. Trimming stripped 4 bases from V and 10 bases from J, with 19 bases between. This CDR3 spans 15 amino acids. CDR3 bases: TGCGCCAGCAGCCCCCTCGGGGGGGGCCTCGTAAAACTGTTTTTT. Its translation is CASSPLGGGLVKLFF.

The V call is TRBV6-7, the J call TRBJ1-5, with 9 bases aligning to TRBD1. TRBV6-7 is assigned to the ORF class and has an uncertain function. The V gene end was trimmed by 3 bases and the J gene end by 6 bases; junction bases not matched to a gene: 12. The CDR3 sequence is 17 residues long. The CDR3 DNA reads TGTGCCAGCAGTTATTCGAAAGGCACAGGGGGCTTTCAGCCCCAGCATTTT. Translation: CASSYSKGTGGFQPQHF.

V and J are TRBV19 and TRBJ2-2; weak D call: TRBD2 (6 bases). Germline V lookup: CDR1 LNHDA, CDR2 SQIVND (reference sequence). This CDR3 has 14 amino acids. V lost 10 bases to trimming and J lost 4 bases, with 16 bases between them. The CDR3 loop reads CATQGAGGTGELFF. The DNA for the CDR3 is TGTGCCACCCAAGGAGCGGGTGGCACCGGGGAGCTGTTTTTT.

The rearrangement joins TRBV6-1 to TRBJ1-1; 10 nucleotides align to TRBD1. The germline CDR1 and CDR2 sequences are MNHNS and SASEGT. This CDR3 is 16 amino acids long. V shed 4 bases and J 4 bases; nucleotides not matched to a gene: 9. The CDR3 region has the DNA TGTGCCAGCAGTGCTGACAGGGGGCGCAGGGGCACTGAAGCTTTCTTT. Translating gives CASSADRGRRGTEAFF.

This chain links TRBV18 with TRBJ2-5; 7 bases fit TRBD1. CDR3 length: 15 residues. CDR1 is KGHSH, CDR2 LQKENI, per germline. The J segment lost 5 bases and the V segment lost 3 bases, leaving 9 bases of the junction unmatched. The CDR3 sequence: CASSPTTGCRETQYF. The CDR3 coding sequence is TGTGCCAGCTCACCCACGACAGGGTGTAGGGAGACCCAGTACTTC.

This chain links TRBV7-6 with TRBJ2-2; D might be TRBD2 (6 bases). The germline CDR1 and CDR2 sequences are SGHVS and FNYEAQ. V lost 3 bases, J lost 0 bases, and 11 bases lay in between. This CDR3 comprises 16 residues. The CDR3 nucleotides are TGTGCCAGCAGCTTCCCGGGGGATTCGAACACCGGGGAGCTGTTTTTT. It specifies CASSFPGDSNTGELFF.

The sample holds one count of this clone. The chain joins TRBV4-1 to TRBJ1-1; 12 nucleotides agree with TRBD1. Trimming at V came to 5 bases and at J to 4 bases, leaving 5 bases not matched to a gene. CDR3 length: 15 amino acids. The germline gives CDR1 MGHRA, CDR2 YSYEKL. Here the CDR3 DNA reads TGCGCCAGCAGCAAGGGACAGGGGGCGGTCACTGAAGCTTTCTTT. Residues: CASSKGQGAVTEAFF.

In the case of this clone: One end of the junction does not line up with germline, which may come from a read error. The chain recombines TRBV6-1 with TRBJ1-1; D is possibly TRBD1 (5 bases). The CDR3 has 15 amino acids. Germline CDR1 is MNHNS and CDR2 is SASEGT. Here the CDR3 reads CASSEWGRSRSETFF. The CDR3 DNA is TGTGCCAGCAGTGAATGGGGCAGGAGTCGATCTGAAACTTTCTTT.

This chain uses TRBV18 with TRBJ1-4, with 8 bases matching TRBD1. The germline V gene encodes CDR1 KGHSH and CDR2 LQKENI. V gave up 1 base and J gave up 5 bases; unmatched junction bases: 0. This CDR3 has 14 residues. The CDR3 protein is CASSPRTGNEKLFF. The CDR3 nucleotides read TGTGCCAGCTCACCACGGACAGGGAATGAAAAACTGTTTTTT.

This clone has just one count. The genes are TRBV19 and TRBJ2-2; D is unresolved. Trimming left V 10 bases short and J 2 bases short, with 11 bases between. The CDR3 is 13 amino acids. CDR1 is LNHDA, CDR2 SQIVND, per germline (reference sequence). CDR3 region: CATQTENTGELFF. The CDR3 DNA sequence: TGTGCCACCCAAACAGAAAACACCGGGGAGCTGTTTTTT.

The J gene is TRBJ2-6, the V gene TRBV29-1; possible D gene TRBD1, 5 bases. V was trimmed by 5 bases and J by 1 base, leaving 9 bases between them. This CDR3 has 14 residues. CDR1 and CDR2 from the germline V gene are SQVTM and ANQGSEA. The CDR3 bases are TGCAGCGTTCAGGGTAAATCTGGGGCCAACGTCCTGACTTTC. This gives the protein CSVQGKSGANVLTF.

This chain joins TRBV7-7 and TRBJ2-2; 8 positions agree with TRBD1. Germline CDR1 and CDR2: SSHAT and FNYEAQ (reference sequence). V lost 5 bases, J lost 0 bases, and 5 bases stayed unmatched. This CDR3 is built from 16 residues. The CDR3 protein is CASSASTGANTGELFF. CDR3 coding DNA: TGTGCCAGCAGCGCGTCGACAGGGGCGAACACCGGGGAGCTGTTTTTT.